These T cell receptor beta chains were read from a single sample in a study of T cells in Graves' hyperthyroidism and ophthalmopathy. TCRdb reprocessed the multiplex PCR reads with MiXCR, giving one entry per CDR3 protein. There are about 560,000 distinct CDR3 sequences in the sample; more than 45% occur only once, and 8.2% lies in the top ten. The specimen was peripheral blood or thyroid tissue (not recorded which). All receptors derive from a woman aged 18 to 35 with Graves' hyperthyroidism. The CDR3 runs from the conserved cysteine through the conserved F or W. D genes are given only for firm matches. Part of the rows lack a size; the others show once, few, many or a class for expanded clones.

TRBV7-6	-	TRBD2	TRBJ2-3	CASSQGGLAGGAEDTQYF	TGTGCCAGCAGCCAAGGAGGACTAGCGGGAGGCGCGGAAGATACGCAGTATTTT
TRBV19	few	-	TRBJ1-1	CASTKGTEAFF	TGTGCCAGTACCAAGGGGACTGAAGCTTTCTTT
TRBV10-3	-	TRBD1	TRBJ1-2	CAIRMGQGYGYTF	TGTGCCATCAGGATGGGACAGGGATATGGCTACACCTTC
TRBV24-1	many	TRBD1	TRBJ1-4	CATSEAAGGPNEKLFF	TGTGCCACCAGTGAGGCTGCAGGGGGGCCAAATGAAAAACTGTTTTTT
TRBV20-1	few	TRBD1	TRBJ1-5	CSAVGQDNQPQHF	TGCAGTGCTGTGGGACAGGACAATCAGCCCCAGCATTTT
TRBV2	-	-	TRBJ1-1	CASSFAGHRNTEAFF	TGTGCCAGCAGTTTCGCGGGACATAGGAACACTGAAGCTTTCTTT
TRBV9	-	TRBD2	TRBJ2-7	CASSGSGTSSYEQYF	TGTGCCAGCAGCGGGAGCGGGACTAGCTCCTACGAGCAGTACTTC
TRBV19	many	-	TRBJ2-6	CASSPLASGANVLTF	TGTGCCAGCAGTCCCTTGGCCTCTGGGGCCAACGTCCTGACTTTC
TRBV11-1	-	-	TRBJ1-4	CASLLGPGSSEKLFF	TGTGCCAGCCTACTCGGGCCGGGCTCCTCAGAAAAACTGTTTTTT
TRBV10-3	-	-	TRBJ1-5	CAISQLWAWNQPQHF	TGTGCCATCAGCCAGCTCTGGGCCTGGAATCAGCCCCAGCATTTT
TRBV20-1	-	-	TRBJ1-3	CSAHKQGTGNTIYF	TGCAGTGCCCATAAACAGGGTACTGGAAACACCATATATTTT
TRBV7-8	-	TRBD1	TRBJ1-3	CASSLGGTGRMGF	TGTGCCAGCAGCTTGGGCGGGACAGGGAGAATGGGTTTT
TRBV5-1	many	-	TRBJ1-4	CASSLEGGLFQFF	TGCGCCAGCAGCTTGGAAGGAGGACTCTTCCAGTTTTTT
TRBV7-9	many	-	TRBJ1-2	CASSMTDGQGYTF	TGTGCCAGCAGCATGACGGACGGACAGGGCTACACCTTC
TRBV6-1	once	TRBD2	TRBJ2-3	CASSSTGTSAADTQYF	TGTGCCAGCAGTTCGACCGGGACTAGCGCCGCAGATACGCAGTATTTT
TRBV10-1	many	-	TRBJ1-1	CASSNRAFAEAFF	TGCGCCAGCAGTAACAGGGCCTTCGCTGAAGCTTTCTTT
TRBV7-2	many	TRBD1	TRBJ1-6	CASSLEGQRNSPLHF	TGCGCCAGCAGCTTGGAGGGACAGCGTAATTCACCCCTCCACTTT
TRBV25-1	many	TRBD2	TRBJ2-7	CASSDGTSGSEQYF	TGTGCCAGCAGTGATGGGACTAGCGGGAGCGAGCAGTACTTC
TRBV9	-	-	TRBJ2-2	CASSPLLGELFF	TGTGCCAGCAGCCCACTACTGGGGGAGCTGTTTTTT
TRBV25-1	-	-	TRBJ1-6	CASSPWTSSYNSPLHF	TGTGCCAGCAGCCCGTGGACAAGCTCCTATAATTCACCCCTCCACTTT
TRBV15	-	-	TRBJ1-4	CATSRGGGETNEKLFF	TGTGCCACCAGCAGAGGAGGAGGCGAAACTAATGAAAAACTGTTTTTT
TRBV7-9	few	-	TRBJ2-6	CASSFGGYSGANVLTF	TGTGCCAGCAGCTTTGGGGGGTACTCTGGGGCCAACGTCCTGACTTTC
TRBV7-9	many	-	TRBJ1-6	CASSSNREASSPLHF	TGTGCCAGCAGCTCGAACAGGGAAGCCAGTTCACCCCTCCACTTT
TRBV2	-	TRBD1	TRBJ1-5	CASTKRTGHQPQHF	TGTGCCAGCACTAAGAGGACAGGGCATCAGCCCCAGCATTTT
TRBV15	many	-	TRBJ1-1	CATSREARRNTEAFF	TGTGCCACCAGCAGGGAGGCCCGACGGAACACTGAAGCTTTCTTT
TRBV7-3	few	-	TRBJ2-7	CASSQDVGRYEQYF	TGCGCCAGCAGCCAAGATGTAGGGAGATACGAGCAGTACTTC
TRBV7-2	-	-	TRBJ1-2	CASSLEPYGYTF	TGTGCCAGCAGCTTAGAGCCCTATGGCTACACCTTC
TRBV7-9	few	-	TRBJ2-5	CASTLVGIQETQYF	TGTGCCAGCACCCTGGTAGGAATCCAAGAGACCCAGTACTTC
TRBV29-1	-	TRBD1	TRBJ1-5	CASSLVTGGQPQHF	TGTGCCAGCAGCTTGGTAACAGGGGGCCAGCCCCAGCATTTT
TRBV19	few	TRBD1	TRBJ1-6	CASSGGQGLNSPLHF	TGTGCCAGTAGTGGAGGACAGGGGCTTAATTCACCCCTCCACTTT